These T cell receptor beta chains were read from a single sample in a study of T cells in Graves' hyperthyroidism and ophthalmopathy. TCRdb fed the multiplex PCR reads into MiXCR, producing one record per CDR3 protein. The sample contains some 370,000 distinct CDR3 sequences, more than 13% of which appear only once. The sample was blood. These receptors all stem from a man aged 50 to 60 with Graves' ophthalmopathy. The CDR3 runs from the conserved cysteine through the conserved F or W. D genes are given only for firm matches. Size is omitted from some rows. Given values are once, few, many or a class for expanded clones.

V	size	J	D	CDR3	DNA
TRBV5-6	many	TRBJ2-7	.	CASSQFSDSYEQYF	TGTGCCAGCAGCCAATTTTCAGACTCCTACGAGCAGTACTTC
TRBV5-4	.	TRBJ1-1	.	CASSFRGGMNTEAFF	TGTGCCAGCAGCTTCCGGGGGGGGATGAACACTGAAGCTTTCTTT
TRBV4-2	.	TRBJ2-7	.	CASSHPATGTESSYEQYF	TGTGCCAGCAGCCATCCAGCGACCGGGACTGAAAGCTCCTACGAGCAGTACTTC
TRBV19	.	TRBJ2-2	TRBD1	CASIGTGVTGELFF	TGTGCCAGTATAGGGACAGGGGTTACCGGGGAGCTGTTTTTT
TRBV24-1	many	TRBJ2-3	TRBD2	CATSDTGTSGRLAHTDTQYF	TGTGCCACCAGTGACACAGGGACTAGCGGGAGGTTGGCACACACAGATACGCAGTATTTT
TRBV12-3/TRBV12-4	many	TRBJ2-7	.	CASSLSSFDEQYF	TGTGCCAGCAGTTTATCCTCTTTCGACGAGCAGTACTTC
TRBV27	many	TRBJ2-7	.	CASSTRAASTYEQYF	TGTGCCAGCAGTACTAGAGCCGCTTCGACTTACGAGCAGTACTTC
TRBV12-3/TRBV12-4	.	TRBJ2-6	.	CASTIRQGNSGANVLTF	TGTGCCAGCACCATTCGCCAGGGTAATTCAGGGGCCAACGTCCTGACTTTC
TRBV11-2	many	TRBJ1-2	.	CASSPTSGANYGYTF	TGTGCCAGCAGCCCGACGTCGGGGGCCAACTATGGCTACACCTTC
TRBV27	.	TRBJ1-2	.	CASSLSFRDTGYGGYTF	TGTGCCAGCAGTTTATCGTTCCGGGACACAGGTTATGGCGGCTACACCTTC
TRBV7-8	many	TRBJ2-3	.	CASSLGVARLNTDTQYF	TGTGCCAGCAGCTTAGGGGTAGCGAGACTTAACACAGATACGCAGTATTTT